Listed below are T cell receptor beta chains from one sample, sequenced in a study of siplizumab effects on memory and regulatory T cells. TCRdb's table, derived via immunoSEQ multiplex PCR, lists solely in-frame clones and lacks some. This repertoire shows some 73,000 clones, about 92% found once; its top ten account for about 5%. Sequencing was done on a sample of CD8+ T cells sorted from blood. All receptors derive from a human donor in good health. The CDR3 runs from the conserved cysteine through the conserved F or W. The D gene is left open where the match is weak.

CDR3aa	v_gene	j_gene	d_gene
CASSSPYVRENIQYF	TRBV5-8	TRBJ2-4	NA
CASSSARVRYEQYF	TRBV6-5	TRBJ2-7	NA
CASSLAQENEQFF	TRBV7-9	TRBJ2-1	NA
CASSPPTAGELFF	TRBV18	TRBJ2-2	NA
CASSYSNGDTEAFF	TRBV6-5	TRBJ1-1	NA
CASSQDGSAGREQYF	TRBV4-1	TRBJ2-7	NA
CASSLSWAQPQHF	TRBV27	TRBJ1-5	NA
CSVVTGGSYEQYF	TRBV29-1	TRBJ2-7	TRBD2
CASSSGQSEAFF	TRBV7-9	TRBJ1-1	NA
CASSSVGSGELFF	TRBV27	TRBJ2-2	NA
CASSLGQDTGELFF	TRBV4-2	TRBJ2-2	NA
CASSPNSLWTGYEQYF	TRBV18	TRBJ2-7	TRBD1
CASSRSGEETQYF	TRBV9	TRBJ2-5	NA
CASSPWGEYSGANVLTF	TRBV27	TRBJ2-6	NA
CSVKQGAHYGYTF	TRBV29-1	TRBJ1-2	TRBD1
CASSPGPDTQYF	TRBV9	TRBJ2-3	NA
CASRLAANSYNEQFF	TRBV10-2	TRBJ2-1	TRBD2
CASSDTGTSAGTGELFF	TRBV2	TRBJ2-2	TRBD2
CASSVALRDDTDTQYF	TRBV9	TRBJ2-3	NA
CASRAGTLADNSPLHF	TRBV19	TRBJ1-6	NA
CASSWGPLGETQYF	TRBV6-5	TRBJ2-5	NA
CSARSGGEQYF	TRBV29-1	TRBJ2-7	TRBD2
CASRDRGLGNTIYF	TRBV19	TRBJ1-3	TRBD1
CSVVGGGEQYF	TRBV29-1	TRBJ2-7	NA
CASRNTEAFF	TRBV2	TRBJ1-1	NA
CSVETSGGYNEQFF	TRBV29-1	TRBJ2-1	TRBD2